The rows below give T cell receptor beta chains drawn from one sample of a study of T-cell memory formation after mild COVID-19. TCRdb independently ran MiXCR on the 5' RACE reads; one entry per CDR3 protein. The sample holds 250,000 to 350,000 distinct CDR3 sequences; around 15% are singletons and the top ten take approximately 25%. The specimen was PBMCs or a T cell subset sorted from them (not recorded which). The receptors here all came from a man aged 18 to 29 who had mild COVID-19 (a few samples of this study predate the infection). Cell type and time point are not known. Each CDR3 is given with its conserved first and last residue. The D gene is left open where the match is weak. A row's size may be missing; if present it is once, few, many or a size class.

j_gene: TRBJ2-3
d_gene: -
v_gene: TRBV28
abundance: -
CDR3nt: TGTGCCAGCAGTTCAGTATCAGATACGCAGTATTTT
CDR3aa: CASSSVSDTQYF

j_gene: TRBJ2-5
d_gene: -
v_gene: TRBV5-1
abundance: few
CDR3nt: TGCGCCAGCAGCTTGGCGACAGGGAGGTCAGAGACCCAGTACTTC
CDR3aa: CASSLATGRSETQYF

j_gene: TRBJ1-2
d_gene: -
v_gene: TRBV20-1
abundance: -
CDR3nt: TGCAGTGCTAGCCGGGACTACTATGGCTACACCTTC
CDR3aa: CSASRDYYGYTF

j_gene: TRBJ1-2
d_gene: TRBD1
v_gene: TRBV5-1
abundance: -
CDR3nt: TGCGCCAGCAGCCCAGGGACAGGGACGTCTGTCGGCTACACCTTC
CDR3aa: CASSPGTGTSVGYTF

j_gene: TRBJ1-2
d_gene: TRBD1
v_gene: TRBV4-1
abundance: -
CDR3nt: TGCGCCAGCAGCCCAACAGGGGCCTATGGCTACACCTTC
CDR3aa: CASSPTGAYGYTF

j_gene: TRBJ2-3
d_gene: -
v_gene: TRBV11-2
abundance: few
CDR3nt: TGTGCCAGCAGCTTAGGATCGGTGAGGCCCACAGATACGCAGTATTTT
CDR3aa: CASSLGSVRPTDTQYF

j_gene: TRBJ1-2
d_gene: TRBD1
v_gene: TRBV29-1
abundance: few
CDR3nt: TGCAGCGTTGTCCAGGGGGCTGACTCTTATGGCTACACCTTC
CDR3aa: CSVVQGADSYGYTF

j_gene: TRBJ1-3
d_gene: -
v_gene: TRBV5-5
abundance: -
CDR3nt: TGTGCCAGCAGCGTAGACCCCCTCGCGGGAAACACCATATATTTT
CDR3aa: CASSVDPLAGNTIYF

j_gene: TRBJ1-5
d_gene: -
v_gene: TRBV7-6
abundance: -
CDR3nt: TGTGCCAGCAGCAAGGGGGTAAATAATCAGCCCCAGCATTTT
CDR3aa: CASSKGVNNQPQHF

j_gene: TRBJ2-3
d_gene: -
v_gene: TRBV5-1
abundance: -
CDR3nt: TGCGCCAGCAGCCTCTATAGACAGTCCACAGATACGCAGTATTTT
CDR3aa: CASSLYRQSTDTQYF

j_gene: TRBJ1-2
d_gene: -
v_gene: TRBV10-3
abundance: -
CDR3nt: TGTGCCATCAGACCCGATGGGGGGGACCATGGCTACACCTTC
CDR3aa: CAIRPDGGDHGYTF

j_gene: TRBJ1-2
d_gene: -
v_gene: TRBV6-5
abundance: -
CDR3nt: TGTGCCAGCAGTTACTCGAGTCTAGGGGTGACTGGCTACACCTTC
CDR3aa: CASSYSSLGVTGYTF

j_gene: TRBJ1-2
d_gene: TRBD1
v_gene: TRBV20-1
abundance: -
CDR3nt: TGCAGTGCTAGAGATAATGAGGCAGGGGGCTATGGCTACACCTTC
CDR3aa: CSARDNEAGGYGYTF

j_gene: TRBJ1-1
d_gene: -
v_gene: TRBV6-1
abundance: few
CDR3nt: TGTGCCAGCAGACCAGGGTGGGCTGAAGCTTTCTTT
CDR3aa: CASRPGWAEAFF

j_gene: TRBJ2-2
d_gene: -
v_gene: TRBV4-1
abundance: few
CDR3nt: TGCGCCAGCAGCCAAGTGGGGGCCGGGGCCGGGGAGCTGTTTTTT
CDR3aa: CASSQVGAGAGELFF

j_gene: TRBJ1-2
d_gene: -
v_gene: TRBV6-5
abundance: once
CDR3nt: TGTGCCAGCAGCCAGACCGGGGCAGGGGATTATGGCTACACCTTC
CDR3aa: CASSQTGAGDYGYTF

j_gene: TRBJ2-2
d_gene: TRBD2
v_gene: TRBV7-2
abundance: -
CDR3nt: TGTGCCAGCAGCTTATTCGCTAGCGGGGGACCCGGGGAGCTGTTTTTT
CDR3aa: CASSLFASGGPGELFF

j_gene: TRBJ1-1
d_gene: -
v_gene: TRBV19
abundance: few
CDR3nt: TGTGCCAGTAGTATACGGGGGGCCCCAAACACTGAAGCTTTCTTT
CDR3aa: CASSIRGAPNTEAFF

j_gene: TRBJ2-3
d_gene: -
v_gene: TRBV20-1
abundance: -
CDR3nt: TGCAGTGCTAGACTAGAATTCACAGATACGCAGTATTTT
CDR3aa: CSARLEFTDTQYF

j_gene: TRBJ1-2
d_gene: -
v_gene: TRBV3-1
abundance: -
CDR3nt: TGTGCCAGCAGCAAAAGGGGAGTGAACTATGGCTACACCTTC
CDR3aa: CASSKRGVNYGYTF

j_gene: TRBJ1-2
d_gene: -
v_gene: TRBV2
abundance: -
CDR3nt: TGTGCCAGCAGCCCCCCAGGGGCAGGCGGCTACACCTTC
CDR3aa: CASSPPGAGGYTF

j_gene: TRBJ2-1
d_gene: -
v_gene: TRBV7-2
abundance: few
CDR3nt: TGTGCCAGCAGCCCCCTGGCGGCCTCCTACAATGAGCAGTTCTTC
CDR3aa: CASSPLAASYNEQFF

j_gene: TRBJ1-3
d_gene: -
v_gene: TRBV18
abundance: few
CDR3nt: TGTGCCAGCTCACCCCCGGCTACCGGAAACACCATATATTTT
CDR3aa: CASSPPATGNTIYF

j_gene: TRBJ2-3
d_gene: -
v_gene: TRBV10-2
abundance: -
CDR3nt: TGCGCCAGCAGTGAGCAGGGTCAAGATACGCAGTATTTT
CDR3aa: CASSEQGQDTQYF

j_gene: TRBJ2-5
d_gene: -
v_gene: TRBV7-2
abundance: few
CDR3nt: TGTGCCAGCAGCGGTAGGTGGGAGACCCAGTACTTC
CDR3aa: CASSGRWETQYF

j_gene: TRBJ2-3
d_gene: -
v_gene: TRBV6-1
abundance: many
CDR3nt: TGTGCCAGCAGTTTAGGGGGGGCTAGCACAGATACGCAGTATTTT
CDR3aa: CASSLGGASTDTQYF